Below, one T cell receptor beta chain is given with its context. The CDR3 loop spans 18 amino acids. V dropped 3 bases and J dropped 0; count of bases not matched to a gene: 6. Germline V gives CDR1 SGHRS, CDR2 YFSETQ. Here immunoSEQ multiplex PCR was the method, and the copy in TCRdb shows in-frame clones only, minus some. The sample consists of under 450,000 clones, roughly nine tenths of them appearing once. These data come from a study of blood T cell repertoires in COVID-19. Study in general: The study drew acute and convalescent COVID-19 samples from the United States, Italy and Spain. PBMCs, B-cell-depleted T cells, or T cells were the source of the cDNA or gDNA that made up the material.

Which cohort a participant joined came from the clinical history participants gave. For recovered donors of Cohort 3, there were two negative PCRs, clearance, or symptom resolution. The chain carries TRBV5-1 and TRBJ2-6; 10 positions match TRBD1. The TCR sequence derives from a woman in her thirties who had recovered from COVID-19. Input material: PBMCs or T cells enriched from blood (not recorded which). The CDR3 protein is CASSWGQGTSSGANVLTF. CDR3 DNA sequence: TGCGCCAGCAGCTGGGGACAGGGGACATCCTCTGGGGCCAACGTCCTGACTTTC.